Listed below are T cell receptor beta chains from one sample, sequenced in a study of blood T cell repertoires in COVID-19. TCRdb's table, derived via immunoSEQ multiplex PCR, lists solely in-frame clones and lacks some. The sample has approximately 230,000 clones, roughly 84% seen once; the top ten hold roughly 21%. The sample comprised peripheral blood. The receptor set was obtained from a man in his thirties or forties with active or convalescent COVID-19. Each CDR3 is given with its conserved first and last residue. D genes are given only for firm matches. Clone size is stated in some rows and not others, as once, few, many or a class when expanded.

NA,TRBD2,TRBV4-3,TRBJ2-3,CASSSGLAGAFDTQYF,TGCGCCAGCAGCTCGGGTCTAGCGGGCGCCTTTGATACGCAGTATTTT
NA,TRBD2,TRBV5-4,TRBJ2-5,CASSRTSGSPQETQYF,TGTGCCAGCAGCCGGACTAGCGGGAGCCCCCAAGAGACCCAGTACTTC
NA,TRBD1,TRBV19,TRBJ2-3,CASSLRQGAADTQYF,TGTGCCAGTAGTCTTCGACAGGGCGCGGCAGATACGCAGTATTTT
NA,NA,TRBV6-4,TRBJ1-2,CASAGYGYTF,TGTGCCAGCGCAGGGTATGGCTACACCTTC
few,NA,TRBV4-1,TRBJ2-1,CASSLGGVYNEQFF,TGCGCCAGCAGTCTAGGAGGGGTTTACAATGAGCAGTTCTTC
few,NA,TRBV6-5,TRBJ1-1,CASSSRSSNTEAFF,TGTGCCAGCAGTTCGAGGTCCTCGAACACTGAAGCTTTCTTT
NA,NA,TRBV2,TRBJ2-7,CASSEALGAPYEQYF,TGTGCCAGCAGTGAAGCGCTTGGAGCACCCTACGAGCAGTACTTC
NA,NA,TRBV7-8,TRBJ1-5,CASSLNGSPNQPQHF,TGTGCCAGCAGCCTAAACGGTTCGCCAAATCAGCCCCAGCATTTT
NA,NA,TRBV18,TRBJ1-1,CASSQGEESPAFF,TGTGCCAGCTCCCAAGGGGAGGAATCGCCTGCGTTTTTT
NA,TRBD1,TRBV7-9,TRBJ2-3,CASSYGTGRDTDTQYF,TGTGCCAGCAGCTACGGGACAGGGAGGGACACAGATACGCAGTATTTT
NA,NA,TRBV2,TRBJ2-5,CASLKGTVQETQYF,TGTGCCAGCCTCAAAGGGACTGTACAAGAGACCCAGTACTTC
NA,TRBD2,TRBV6-5,TRBJ2-7,CASMTSGGAGEQYF,TGTGCCAGCATGACTAGCGGGGGGGCTGGCGAGCAGTACTTC
NA,NA,TRBV7-9,TRBJ2-2,CASTTSTGRVTGELFF,TGTGCCAGCACCACTTCGACAGGCCGCGTCACCGGGGAGCTGTTTTTT
NA,TRBD2,TRBV9,TRBJ2-3,CASSVEAGGTDTQYF,TGTGCCAGCAGCGTAGAAGCGGGGGGCACAGATACGCAGTATTTT
NA,TRBD1,TRBV27,TRBJ1-1,CASSMTGTGTTGTEAFF,TGTGCCAGCAGTATGACCGGGACAGGGACGACGGGCACTGAAGCTTTCTTT
NA,NA,TRBV27,TRBJ1-5,CASSLYSAANQPQHF,TGTGCCAGCAGTTTATATTCTGCGGCCAATCAGCCCCAGCATTTT
NA,NA,TRBV7-2,TRBJ2-5,CASSLEGLGSETQYF,TGTGCCAGCAGCTTAGAAGGACTTGGTTCTGAGACCCAGTACTTC
NA,TRBD2,TRBV18,TRBJ2-7,CASSRLAGPYEQYF,TGTGCCAGCTCACGACTAGCGGGACCGTACGAGCAGTACTTC
NA,TRBD1,TRBV4-3,TRBJ1-3,CASSQDQRGPGNTIYF,TGCGCCAGCAGCCAAGATCAAAGGGGGCCTGGAAACACCATATATTTT
NA,NA,TRBV4-2,TRBJ1-2,CASSQGTGPKRGYTF,TGTGCCAGCAGCCAAGGCACGGGCCCGAAGCGGGGCTACACCTTC
NA,NA,TRBV5-1,TRBJ2-1,CASSAGSSRTYNEQFF,TGCGCCAGCAGCGCCGGGTCGTCCCGGACCTACAATGAGCAGTTCTTC
once,NA,TRBV30,TRBJ2-7,CAWGDSFLGEQYF,TGTGCCTGGGGCGACTCATTTCTCGGCGAGCAGTACTTC
NA,TRBD1,TRBV5-6,TRBJ1-1,CASSSLTGEDSGAFF,TGTGCCAGCAGCTCCCTGACAGGGGAAGATAGCGGAGCTTTCTTT
NA,NA,TRBV6-5,TRBJ2-7,CASSYSTASYEQYF,TGTGCCAGCAGTTACTCAACAGCCTCCTACGAGCAGTACTTC
NA,NA,TRBV5-1,TRBJ2-3,CASSLESQKPTDTQYF,TGCGCCAGCAGCTTGGAGTCACAGAAACCCACAGATACGCAGTATTTT
NA,NA,TRBV7-3,TRBJ2-6,CASSQWELWGPLRSGANVLTF,TGTGCCAGCAGCCAATGGGAATTGTGGGGCCCACTCCGCTCTGGGGCCAACGTCCTGACTTTC
NA,TRBD1,TRBV2,TRBJ1-5,CASSVQGGSNQPQHF,TGTGCCAGCAGTGTCCAGGGGGGTAGCAATCAGCCCCAGCATTTT
NA,NA,TRBV7-9,TRBJ2-7,CASSPQGGGEQYF,TGTGCCAGCAGCCCCCAGGGGGGTGGCGAGCAGTACTTC
few,NA,TRBV18,TRBJ1-2,CASSPLDTRSGYTF,TGTGCCAGCTCACCACTCGACACGCGCAGTGGCTACACCTTC
NA,TRBD2,TRBV24-1,TRBJ2-1,CATSGLAGSYNEQFF,TGTGCCACCTCTGGACTAGCGGGGTCTTACAATGAGCAGTTCTTC
NA,TRBD2,TRBV6-5,TRBJ2-1,CASSPTSGGADEQFF,TGTGCCAGCAGCCCGACTAGCGGGGGGGCCGATGAGCAGTTCTTC
NA,NA,TRBV4-1,TRBJ2-3,CASSLELPPPDTQYF,TGCGCCAGCAGCCTCGAACTCCCCCCTCCCGATACGCAGTATTTT